This entry describes one T cell receptor beta chain. The CDR3 is made up of 13 amino acids. This sample stems from a study of blood T cell repertoires in COVID-19. Study summary: Italy, Spain and the United States were the sources of the convalescent and acute COVID-19 samples.

TCRdb's copy holds only in-frame clones and misses some; the assay was immunoSEQ multiplex PCR. Of over 100,000 clones listed, 85% to 90% are singletons. The rearrangement links TRBV21-1 to TRBJ2-1; whether TRBD2, the table's D call, matches the DNA was not checked. TRBV21-1 is assigned pseudogene status. The clonotype originates from a man in his 60s with COVID-19, enrolled during active disease. Specimen: peripheral blood. CDR3: CASTISPIDEQFF. DNA of the CDR3: TGTGCCAGCACCATAAGCCCGATTGATGAGCAGTTCTTC.